Below, 20 T cell receptor beta chains from the same sample are listed, as sequenced in a study of blood T cell repertoires in COVID-19. Assay: immunoSEQ multiplex PCR; the TCRdb copy retains only in-frame clones and omits some. In the table there are about 300,000 clones, roughly 85% of which are singletons. Sequences were obtained from PBMCs or T cells enriched from blood (not recorded which). These receptors were taken from a woman in her 30s who had been exposed to COVID-19.

V and J are TRBV7-9 and TRBJ2-2, with 7 positions matching TRBD1. The CDR3 runs 14 residues. CDR1 and CDR2 from the germline V gene are SEHNR and FQNEAQ (reference sequence). With 7 bases clipped from V and 4 bases from J, the junction kept 6 bases outside the gene matches. CDR3 residues: CASIGQDVTGELFF. CDR3 DNA: TGTGCCAGCATCGGACAGGACGTCACCGGGGAGCTGTTTTTT.

In its sample, this clone was seen once. The gene calls are TRBV2 and TRBJ2-7; 8 nucleotides match TRBD2. V dropped 6 bases and J dropped 2; count of bases not matched to a gene: 9. This CDR3 spans 15 amino acids. Germline V gene lookup returns CDR1 SNHLY and CDR2 FYNNEI. As DNA, the CDR3 is TGTGCCAGCAGCGAGCCGGGACTAGGGGCCTACGAGCAGTACTTC. Protein product: CASSEPGLGAYEQYF.

The gene calls are TRBV7-9 and TRBJ1-1; D not resolved. CDR3 length: 12 amino acids. Trimming stripped 3 bases from V and 5 bases from J, with 7 bases between. Germline V CDR1 and CDR2: SEHNR, FQNEAQ (reference sequence). CDR3 residues: CASSFGSTEAFF. The DNA of the CDR3 is TGTGCCAGCAGCTTCGGGTCTACTGAAGCTTTCTTT.

The V and J genes are TRBV30 and TRBJ1-2; the match to TRBD1 covers 10 bases. Germline-derived CDR1 and CDR2 are GTSNPN and SVGIG (reference sequence). Germline trimming cut 0 bases from V and 4 bases from J; bases unmatched to any gene: 8. The CDR3 consists of 16 residues. The CDR3 DNA sequence: TGTGCCTGGAGTGTAACCGGGACAGGGGTGGCCTATGGCTACACCTTC. Its protein is CAWSVTGTGVAYGYTF.

The table lists this clone with a few counts. The chain is built from TRBV28 and TRBJ2-1, with 10 bases that match TRBD2. Germline V lookup: CDR1 MDHEN, CDR2 SYDVKM. V was pared by 4 bases and J by 4 bases, with 4 bases of the junction left unmatched. The CDR3 is made up of 15 amino acids. The CDR3 DNA is TGTGCCAGCAGTTCGGGACTAGCGATTTACAATGAGCAGTTCTTC. Protein sequence: CASSSGLAIYNEQFF.

The chain carries TRBV7-2 and TRBJ2-3, with D possibly being TRBD2 (5 bases). This CDR3 is built from 14 residues. V lost 3 bases to trimming and J lost 4 bases, with 11 bases between them. Per germline, CDR1 SGHTA and CDR2 FQGNSA. The CDR3 loop is CASSFSSLSDTQYF. The CDR3 DNA follows: TGTGCCAGCAGCTTTTCTAGCCTATCAGATACGCAGTATTTT.

The chain couples TRBV30 to TRBJ2-7; TRBD1 agrees at 9 bases. The germline V gene has CDR1 GTSNPN and CDR2 SVGIG (reference sequence). The CDR3 is 13 amino acids. V dropped 7 bases and J dropped 2; count of bases not matched to a gene: 6. CDR3 sequence (DNA): TGTGCCTCGACGACAGGGGGAACCTACGAGCAGTACTTC. Translation gives CASTTGGTYEQYF.

The chain links TRBV13 to TRBJ2-2; D might be TRBD1 (6 bases). The CDR3 loop spans 15 amino acids. Germline CDR1 reads PRHDT; CDR2 reads FYEKMQ (reference sequence). V dropped 3 bases and J dropped 0 bases, with 8 bases sitting between them. The DNA for the CDR3 is TGTGCCAGCAGCTTTGCAGGGGCGAACACCGGGGAGCTGTTTTTT. This translates into CASSFAGANTGELFF. The full variable domain, with the rest looked up from reference TRBV13 and TRBJ2-2, is AAGVIQSPRHLIKEKRETATLKCYPIPRHDTVYWYQQGPGQDPQFLISFYEKMQSDKGSIPDRFSAQQFSDYHSELNMSSLELGDSALYFCASSFAGANTGELFFGEGSRLTVL.

J is TRBJ1-5 and V is TRBV11-2; 8 positions agree with TRBD1. The CDR3 consists of 16 residues. Trimming cost V 5 bases and J 7 bases; bases outside gene matches: 13. Germline values: CDR1 SGHAT, CDR2 FQNNGV. CDR3 in amino acids: CASSEGIDRGRQPQHF. CDR3 nucleotide sequence: TGTGCCAGCAGCGAAGGAATCGACAGGGGCAGGCAGCCCCAGCATTTT.

The chain combines TRBV7-2 with TRBJ2-7, with 11 nucleotides matching TRBD2. The V gene end was trimmed by 1 base and the J gene end by 2 bases; junction bases not matched to a gene: 4. This CDR3 region has 16 residues. In germline, CDR1 is SGHTA, CDR2 FQGNSA. For the CDR3, the DNA is TGTGCCAGCAGCTTAGGGCTAGCGGGGGGAACCTACGAGCAGTACTTC. This codes for CASSLGLAGGTYEQYF. Full variable domain (outside the CDR3, taken from reference TRBV7-2 and TRBJ2-7): GAGVSQSPSNKVTEKGKDVELRCDPISGHTALYWYRQSLGQGLEFLIYFQGNSAPDKSGLPSDRFSAERTGGSVSTLTIQRTQQEDSAVYLCASSLGLAGGTYEQYFGPGTRLTVT.

The genes are TRBV27 and TRBJ1-1; D is ambiguous. Germline CDR1 reads MNHEY; CDR2 reads SMNVEV (reference sequence). The V and J ends lost 2 bases and 4 bases respectively, with 17 bases between them. The CDR3 is made up of 16 amino acids. DNA for the CDR3: TGTGCCAGCAGTTTAACGAACGCAGCCCGGAGCACTGAAGCTTTCTTT. Amino acid sequence: CASSLTNAARSTEAFF.

The chain uses TRBV3-1 (or the pseudogene TRBV3-2) and TRBJ1-2, with D possibly matching TRBD1 (6 bases). The CDR3 contains 15 residues. CDR1 and CDR2 (germline): LGHDT, YNNKEL (reference sequence). Trimming shortened V by 1 base and J by 1 base, and 10 bases separated the two germline ends. The CDR3 DNA is TGTGCCAGCAGCCAAGGGACCAGGGGTAACTATGGCTACACCTTC. Translation: CASSQGTRGNYGYTF.

The chain carries TRBV20-1 and TRBJ2-1; TRBD2 agrees at 7 bases. The germline gives CDR1 DFQATT, CDR2 SNEGSKA (reference sequence). The CDR3 is 10 residues long. CDR3 coding DNA: TGCAGCGGCGGGAGCGGTGAGCAGTTCTTC. Translated: CSGGSGEQFF.

This chain links TRBV27 with TRBJ2-1; TRBD1 might be the D (6 bases). CDR3 length: 16 amino acids. The V gene lost 6 bases and the J gene lost 4 bases, with 19 bases spanning the gap. Germline CDR1 reads MNHEY; CDR2 reads SMNVEV (reference sequence). The CDR3 DNA reads TGTGCCAGCAGACAACTATTGACCCAGGGGTACAATGAGCAGTTCTTC. Protein product: CASRQLLTQGYNEQFF.

The chain recombines TRBV10-3 with TRBJ1-1; D ambiguous. The CDR3 has 14 amino acids. The germline V gene encodes CDR1 ENHRY and CDR2 SYGVKD. With 4 bases removed from V and 0 bases from J, the gap between germline ends came to 9 bases. The CDR3 loop is CAISADGMNTEAFF. As DNA, the CDR3 is TGTGCCATCAGTGCGGACGGGATGAACACTGAAGCTTTCTTT.

The J gene is TRBJ1-2, the V gene TRBV28, with 7 positions matching TRBD1. The V and J ends lost 4 bases and 4 bases, in that order; junction bases with no gene match: 6. The CDR3 is 14 residues long. Germline V gene lookup returns CDR1 MDHEN and CDR2 SYDVKM. CDR3 nucleotide sequence: TGTGCCAGCAGTTCTACAGGGGAAGTCTATGGCTACACCTTC. This gives the protein CASSSTGEVYGYTF.

This chain links TRBV4-3 with TRBJ1-1; D is uncertain. Looked up from germline, CDR1 is LGHNA and CDR2 is YSLEER. V was cut by 1 base and J by 0 bases, with 9 bases left in between. The CDR3 sequence is 15 residues long. In nucleotides, the CDR3 is TGCGCCAGCAGCCAAGTCGCAAACATGAACACTGAAGCTTTCTTT. Residues: CASSQVANMNTEAFF.

The V and J genes are TRBV11-2 and TRBJ2-7; D perhaps matches TRBD2 (6 bases). Trimming left V 8 bases short and J 2 bases short, with 13 bases between. The V gene's germline CDR1 is SGHAT and CDR2 FQNNGV. This CDR3 region has 13 residues. The CDR3 nucleotides read TGTGCCAGCTCTCCGGGGGAGGCCTACGAGCAGTACTTC. Translating gives CASSPGEAYEQYF.

The rearrangement uses TRBV7-9 and TRBJ2-4; 11 nucleotides match TRBD2. Germline CDR1 reads SEHNR; CDR2 reads FQNEAQ (reference sequence). V lost 11 bases to trimming and J lost 10 bases; unmatched junction nucleotides: 10. The CDR3 length is 13 residues. The CDR3 region has the DNA TGTGCCGTAGCGGGAGGGCCTGAACAAATTCAGTACTTC. Its protein product is CAVAGGPEQIQYF.

The chain uses TRBV11-2 and TRBJ1-2; D is ambiguous. CDR3 length: 13 amino acids. Looked up from germline, CDR1 is SGHAT and CDR2 is FQNNGV. V dropped 2 bases and J dropped 2 bases, with 6 bases sitting between them. CDR3 nucleotides: TGTGCCAGCAGCTTACAGGAAAACTATGGCTACACCTTC. Residues: CASSLQENYGYTF. Using reference TRBV11-2 and TRBJ1-2 for the parts outside the CDR3, the full variable domain is EAGVAQSPRYKIIEKRQSVAFWCNPISGHATLYWYQQILGQGPKLLIQFQNNGVVDDSQLPKDRFSAERLKGVDSTLKIQPAKLEDSAVYLCASSLQENYGYTFGSGTRLTVV.